This T cell receptor (beta chain) comes out of a study of OX40 agonist ivuxolimab in advanced cancers. For the study at large: Ivuxolimab doses were 0.01, 0.1, 0.3, 1.5, 3 or 10 mg/kg every 2 weeks. Findings and limits, study-wide: The study observed clonal expansion of CD4+ and CD8+ blood T cells by week 6 at 0.1 to 3.0 mg/kg. Partial responders dosed at 0.1-3.0 mg/kg displayed clonal expansion ranking among the lowest.

The table came from immunoSEQ multiplex PCR; TCRdb's copy has only in-frame clones and leaves some out. The repertoire holds around 56,000 clones, with roughly four fifths as singletons. This clone has only a few counts. Its antigen is undetermined. The junction had 4 bases not matched to a gene; V was cut back by 4 bases and J by 0 bases. Germline CDR1 reads SEHNR; CDR2 reads FQNEAQ (reference sequence). This CDR3 comprises 17 residues. Samples of blood were obtained at baseline, on cycle 4 day 1, and on cycle 7 day 1. The rearrangement links TRBV7-9 to TRBJ1-5, with 12 positions matching TRBD1. The specimen was CD4+ or CD8+ T cells sorted from blood, collected in a trial of the OX40 agonist ivuxolimab. This sequence originates from an adult with an advanced solid tumor such as melanoma, head and neck, liver or kidney cancer. The CDR3, as DNA: TGTGCCAGCAGCTCCGGGACAGGGGGCTTTAGCAATCAGCCCCAGCATTTT. Translated, it gives CASSSGTGGFSNQPQHF.